This note documents a single TCR beta chain sequence. Its antigen is not known. This sample stems from a study of PD-1 blockade in classical Hodgkin lymphoma. Study findings and constraints: Nothing has yet pinned down what causes the repertoire differences, possibly disease activity or prior therapy.

The germline V gene encodes CDR1 MNHEY and CDR2 SMNVEV (reference sequence). With V trimmed by 3 bases and J by 8 bases, 10 bases remained unmatched. The CDR3 is made up of 16 amino acids. Each patient experienced a relapse that followed autologous stem cell transplantation, and brentuximab vedotin exposure varied. Method: immunoSEQ multiplex PCR; TCRdb's copy keeps in-frame clones and lacks some. The sample lists about 4,100 clones, 60% to 75% occurring once. Sequences were derived from peripheral blood mononuclear cells (PBMCs), sampled at baseline. The receptor comes from a human donor with classical Hodgkin lymphoma. The chain uses TRBV27 and TRBJ2-1; 10 positions agree with TRBD2. CDR3 in amino acids: CASSFTSGAVADEQFF. The CDR3 DNA reads as TGTGCCAGCAGTTTTACTAGCGGGGCGGTTGCCGATGAGCAGTTCTTC.